This TCR beta chain was sequenced for a study of cytomegalovirus exposure and HLA in healthy donors. Whole-study results and caveats: A later analysis linked a missense variant in DCLRE1C to the trimming of TCR beta V and J genes.

Use of 60 Vbeta and 13 Jbeta primers characterized the PCR. Repertoires were generated with immunoSEQ multiplex PCR, while TCRdb's copy carries only in-frame clones and drops some. The sample includes about 100,000 clones, approximately 76% of them seen just once. In the case of this clone: Its matching antigen is unknown.

The sequenced sample was PBMCs. The sequence was obtained from a woman in her sixties in good health and CMV-seropositive.

This CDR3 is CASRRTARTEAFF. The CDR3 DNA follows: TGTGCCAGCAGAAGGACAGCACGCACTGAAGCTTTCTTT. The V gene is TRBV6-5, the J gene TRBJ1-1; D perhaps matches TRBD1 (6 bases). The germline gives CDR1 MNHEY, CDR2 SVGAGI. CDR3 length equals 13 residues. V lost 6 bases to trimming and J lost 4 bases, with 12 bases between them.